This T cell receptor beta chain comes out of a study of beta chain features in type 1 diabetes. General study findings and limits: A pattern of fewer insertions and more deletions at VDJ junctions was seen in type 1 diabetes patients. TCRB CDR3s were moderately but significantly shorter in Type 1 diabetes patients in all four CD4+ subsets.

Each sorted population was over 95% pure. V was shortened by 0 bases and J by 5 bases, with 6 bases between the two germline ends. Germline CDR1 reads SGHRS; CDR2 reads YFSETQ. This CDR3 is 12 amino acids long. Every isolated RNA sample was fully reverse transcribed, so sequencing captured expressed TCRB transcripts. The assay was immunoSEQ multiplex PCR, and TCRdb's table has in-frame clones only and misses some. The sample holds 200,000 to 250,000 clones; roughly a tenth are singletons and the top ten take approximately 1.4%. This clone was picked up many times. Its antigen is not known. The sequence was collected from a man aged 18 to 29 in good health. The rearrangement uses TRBV5-1 and TRBJ2-7; D unclear. The sample taken for sequencing was central memory CD4+ T cells from blood. Here the CDR3 DNA reads TGCGCCAGCAGCTTGGACGGAAACGAGCAGTACTTC. Translation gives CASSLDGNEQYF.